These T cell receptor beta chains were read from a single sample in a study of T cell changes during pregnancy in multiple sclerosis. Using immunoSEQ multiplex PCR, the repertoire was profiled, and TCRdb retains in-frame clones only, with some absent. The repertoire has under 25,000 clones, roughly 84% of them found once; the top ten carry roughly 7.2%. The source was CD8+ T cells from peripheral blood mononuclear cells, collected before pregnancy. The receptors here all came from a female donor with multiple sclerosis, enrolled in a pregnancy study. Each CDR3 is given with its conserved first and last residue. A D gene is named only where the DNA matches it firmly. Expanded clones get a size class; other rows say once, few or many, or leave the size out.

>NA|TRBV25-1|TRBJ2-2|TRBD1
TGTGCCAGCAGTGGGACAGGGGGCCTGGGGGGGGAGCTGTTTTTT
CASSGTGGLGGELFF
>NA|TRBV27|TRBJ2-1|NA
TGTGCCAGCAGTTTAATAGACAATGAGCAGTTCTTC
CASSLIDNEQFF
>once|TRBV7-4|TRBJ1-1|TRBD1
TGTGCCAGCCGCCAATTACAGGGGAGCACTGAAGCTTTCTTT
CASRQLQGSTEAFF
>NA|TRBV11-3|TRBJ1-2|NA
TGTGCCAGCAGCTTAGATGTGTCTAACTACTATGGCTACACCTTC
CASSLDVSNYYGYTF
>NA|TRBV28|TRBJ1-5|TRBD1
TGTGCCAGCAGTTCGACAGGGGAAAATCAGCCCCAGCATTTT
CASSSTGENQPQHF
>NA|TRBV7-6|TRBJ1-2|NA
TGTGCCAGCAGCTTAGTTTCCAGACTCTATGGCTACACCTTC
CASSLVSRLYGYTF
>NA|TRBV28|TRBJ2-7|TRBD1
TGTGCCAGCAGACTTCGGGACAGTTACGAGCAGTACTTC
CASRLRDSYEQYF
>few|TRBV27|TRBJ1-5|NA
TGTGCCAGCAGTTACGGGGGTGACCAGCCCCAGCATTTT
CASSYGGDQPQHF
>medium-sized|TRBV27|TRBJ2-7|NA
TGTGCCAGCAGTTTGCAGCGGAGCTACGAGCAGTACTTC
CASSLQRSYEQYF
>NA|TRBV7-3|TRBJ2-7|TRBD2
TGTGCCAGCAGCTTGACTAGCGGGGGATCCTACGAGCAGTACTTC
CASSLTSGGSYEQYF
>medium-sized|TRBV4-1|TRBJ2-1|TRBD2
TGCGCCAGCAGCCAAGAGGTTAGCGGGAGGAGGGGCAATGAGCAGTTCTTC
CASSQEVSGRRGNEQFF
>once|TRBV2|TRBJ2-7|TRBD1
TGTGCCAGCAAGGGACAGCCCAACGCCTACGAGCAGTACTTC
CASKGQPNAYEQYF
>NA|TRBV7-2|TRBJ2-4|NA
TGTGCCAGCAGCTTAGTAACGGACAAAGCCAAAAACATTCAGTACTTC
CASSLVTDKAKNIQYF
>once|TRBV10-1|TRBJ2-7|TRBD2
TGCGCCAGCAGTGCCAGCGGGATGCGGGCCGGCGAGCAGTACTTC
CASSASGMRAGEQYF
>few|TRBV19|TRBJ1-5|NA
TGTGCCAGTAGTATCACACAGTATAGCAATCAGCCCCAGCATTTT
CASSITQYSNQPQHF
>NA|TRBV9|TRBJ2-7|NA
TGTGCCAGCAGCGTGTCGCACAGGGTTTACGAGCAGTACTTC
CASSVSHRVYEQYF
>NA|TRBV2|TRBJ1-1|NA
TGTGCCAGCAGTGAAGCTCCGGCTTTCTTT
CASSEAPAFF
>few|TRBV6-4|TRBJ2-1|TRBD2
TGTGCCAGCAGTGACTCGACTAGCGGCTCCTACAATGAGCAGTTCTTC
CASSDSTSGSYNEQFF
>once|TRBV10-3|TRBJ2-1|TRBD1
TGTGCCACCTTAGGAGGACAGGGGAGAGACAATGAGCAGTTCTTC
CATLGGQGRDNEQFF
>once|TRBV28|TRBJ1-1|TRBD1
TGTGCCAGCAGTTTAGGACAGGGCTCAGGGAACACTGAAGCTTTCTTT
CASSLGQGSGNTEAFF
>NA|TRBV2|TRBJ2-3|NA
TGTGCCAGCAGCGAATCGTCCTCCTCGACGCAGTATTTT
CASSESSSSTQYF
>NA|TRBV6-1|TRBJ2-6|NA
TGTGCCAGCGAGGAGTTCTCTGGGGCCAACGTCCTGACTTTC
CASEEFSGANVLTF
>NA|TRBV27|TRBJ2-1|TRBD2
TGTGCCAGCAGTCCCGGTAGCGGGAGGACCTCCTACAATGAGCAGTTCTTC
CASSPGSGRTSYNEQFF
>few|TRBV2|TRBJ2-1|NA
TGTGCCAGCAATCAAGGGGGTGGCGATGAGCAGTTCTTC
CASNQGGGDEQFF
>NA|TRBV7-9|TRBJ1-3|TRBD1
TGTGCCAGCAGCTTAGGAAATAGGTGGGGACAGGCGGAGGACACCATATATTTT
CASSLGNRWGQAEDTIYF
>NA|TRBV9|TRBJ1-2|TRBD1
TGTGCCAGCAGCACACACAACAGGGGATTAAACTATGGCTACACCTTC
CASSTHNRGLNYGYTF
>NA|TRBV5-1|TRBJ2-5|TRBD2
TGCGCCAGCAGCCCAAGGACTAGCGGGATCCAAGAGACCCAGTACTTC
CASSPRTSGIQETQYF
>NA|TRBV27|TRBJ2-7|NA
TGTGCCAGCAGTCTGGGGGGAAGTTCCTACGAGCAGTACTTC
CASSLGGSSYEQYF
>NA|TRBV10-3|TRBJ2-7|NA
TGTGCCATCAATGAACCGACTCAAACCTACGAGCAGTACTTC
CAINEPTQTYEQYF
>NA|TRBV29-1|TRBJ1-2|NA
TGCAGCGTTTTAGAAGAGGGCGCAAACTATGGCTACACCTTC
CSVLEEGANYGYTF
>few|TRBV4-3|TRBJ2-6|NA
TGCGCCAGCAGCCAGGCCGCAGGGTCTGGGGCCAACGTCCTGACTTTC
CASSQAAGSGANVLTF
>once|TRBV10-2|TRBJ2-3|NA
TGCGCCAGCGCGGGCGGCGGGAACCACCCGGATACGCAGTATTTT
CASAGGGNHPDTQYF
>NA|TRBV5-5|TRBJ2-7|NA
TGTGCCAGCATCACAGATCCCTACGAGCAGTACTTC
CASITDPYEQYF
>NA|TRBV9|TRBJ2-3|TRBD1
TGTGCCAGCAGCCTAACCGGGACAGCCTTACCTAGCACAGATACGCAGTATTTT
CASSLTGTALPSTDTQYF
>NA|TRBV10-1|TRBJ1-1|TRBD1
TGCGCCAGCAGTGACGTGGGACAGGGGGAGGTGAACACTGAAGCTTTCTTT
CASSDVGQGEVNTEAFF
>NA|TRBV4-2|TRBJ1-2|NA
TGTGCCAGCAGCCAAGAAACCCGGGAGCCACCGCCCTATGGCTACACCTTC
CASSQETREPPPYGYTF
>NA|TRBV30|TRBJ2-3|NA
TGTGCCTGGAGTGTAGAGAGCACAGATACGCAGTATTTT
CAWSVESTDTQYF